The clone carrying this TCR beta chain was counted once. Its antigen is unknown. This sample is drawn from a study of T cell responses to AZD1222 COVID-19 vaccine. Findings and limits, study-wide: Vaccine-associated CD4 TCRs spanned spike, dominant at 160-218 and 743-854.

Libraries were prepared by immunoSEQ multiplex PCR; TCRdb keeps only in-frame clonotypes and omits some of them. Here the sample spans 65,000 to 95,000 clones, 92% being singletons. CDR3 length equals 14 residues. Trimming shortened V by 5 bases and J by 5 bases, and 15 bases separated the two germline ends. Germline CDR1 is SGHAT and CDR2 is FQNNGV. This material consisted of peripheral blood, taken on day 0 of MenACWY control vaccination. The chain is built from TRBV11-2 and TRBJ2-5; possible D gene TRBD2, 5 bases. The source is an adult in good health. CDR3 DNA sequence: TGTGCCAGCAGCACCGAGGGCCTGGGGGAGACCCAGTACTTC. Amino acid sequence: CASSTEGLGETQYF.